The 20 T cell receptor beta chains below all came from one sample that was sequenced in a study of shared clonotypes between healthy human individuals. The method was immunoSEQ multiplex PCR; TCRdb's version includes in-frame clones alone and lacks a portion of them. Found here are roughly 2.2 million clones, about nine tenths of them singletons; the top ten hold roughly 0.34%. Sequencing was done on a sample of naive CD4+ T cells from PBMCs. Noted subset: CD45RA+ positively selected. All receptors come from a man aged 18 to 30 in good health. Some clones in this sample may be carry-over from other donors' samples.

The chain links TRBV10-3 to TRBJ2-7; D ambiguous. Germline lookup yields CDR1 ENHRY and CDR2 SYGVKD. The CDR3 consists of 16 residues. Trimming shortened V by 6 bases and J by 1 base, and 19 bases separated the two germline ends. CDR3 coding DNA: TGTGCCATCAGCCAAATAACTCGACGGTCTTCCTACGAGCAGTACTTC. It is translated as CAISQITRRSSYEQYF.

The CDR3 sequence: CASSQTDSDNEQFF. Here the CDR3 DNA reads TGTGCCAGCAGCCAAACGGACTCTGACAATGAGCAGTTCTTC. The rearrangement uses TRBV4-2 and TRBJ2-1, with D maybe TRBD2 (5 bases). The CDR3 sequence is 14 residues long. Germline CDR1 and CDR2: LGHNA and YNFKEQ. The V end was cut by 2 bases, the J end by 5 bases, with 10 bases between.

This clone came up a few times. The chain joins TRBV7-9 to TRBJ2-1; TRBD1 matches 9 bases. The CDR3 is made up of 19 amino acids. CDR1 and CDR2 from the germline V gene are SEHNR and FQNEAQ (reference sequence). The trim removed 4 bases at V and 6 bases at J, leaving 19 bases unmatched. The CDR3 loop reads CASSWDRAPALRLTNEQFF. The CDR3 DNA sequence: TGTGCCAGCAGCTGGGACAGGGCCCCAGCCTTGAGACTAACCAATGAGCAGTTCTTC.

This chain connects TRBV29-1 to TRBJ1-2; 8 nucleotides agree with TRBD1. Germline CDR1 reads SQVTM; CDR2 reads ANQGSEA. V trimming: 7 bases; J trimming: 4 bases; junction bases outside the gene matches: 8. The CDR3 extends over 13 amino acids. The DNA for the CDR3 is TGCAGCGCCCATACGGACAGGGTCTATGGCTACACCTTC. It encodes CSAHTDRVYGYTF.

The chain joins TRBV6-1 to TRBJ2-2; the D is unclear. The CDR3 length is 14 residues. Germline CDR1 is MNHNS and CDR2 is SASEGT. Trimming cost V 7 bases and J 7 bases, with 16 bases left between them. In DNA form, the CDR3 reads TGTGCCAGCACCGTATCCTCCTCCATCGGGGAGCTGTTTTTT. This translates into CASTVSSSIGELFF.

The V gene is TRBV11-2, the J gene TRBJ2-1; 8 bases are a match to TRBD1. The germline CDR1 and CDR2 sequences are SGHAT and FQNNGV. V shed 3 bases, J shed 1 base, and the junction held 5 bases outside the gene matches. The CDR3 is 16 amino acids. The CDR3 sequence is CASSLRTGLSYNEQFF. Here the CDR3 DNA reads TGTGCCAGCAGCTTGAGGACAGGGCTATCCTACAATGAGCAGTTCTTC.

The chain carries TRBV9 and TRBJ2-3; no definite D call. In germline, CDR1 is SGDLS, CDR2 YYNGEE. V lost 0 bases, J lost 0 bases, and 8 bases lay in between. The CDR3 runs 15 residues. CDR3: CASSVDQSSTDTQYF. The CDR3 region has the DNA TGTGCCAGCAGCGTAGACCAGTCTAGCACAGATACGCAGTATTTT.

This sequence joins TRBV28 and TRBJ2-1, with 11 bases aligning to TRBD1. The germline CDR1 and CDR2 sequences are MDHEN and SYDVKM. The trim removed 5 bases at V and 0 bases at J, leaving 12 bases unmatched. The CDR3 runs 19 residues. This chain's CDR3 is CASSPLWGQGVSSYNEQFF. The CDR3 nucleotides are TGTGCCAGCAGTCCTTTATGGGGACAGGGGGTAAGCTCCTACAATGAGCAGTTCTTC.

V is TRBV7-2 and J is TRBJ2-7, with 9 bases aligning to TRBD2. Per the germline V gene, CDR1 is SGHTA and CDR2 is FQGNSA. J was trimmed by 6 bases and V by 2 bases; bases with no gene match: 17. The CDR3 spans 18 residues. The CDR3 nucleotides are TGTGCCAGCAGCTTATACCCTTCAACCGGGACTAGCAGGGGCGAGCAGTACTTC. Its protein is CASSLYPSTGTSRGEQYF.

In this sample, this clone turned up once. The chain combines TRBV10-3 with TRBJ1-2; D gene ambiguous. This CDR3 has 13 residues. Germline assignment: CDR1 ENHRY and CDR2 SYGVKD. The germline V and J ends were trimmed by 5 bases and 4 bases, with 11 bases remaining between them. The CDR3 nucleotides read TGTGCCATCAGTACGGCAGAGGGCTATGGCTACACCTTC. It is translated as CAISTAEGYGYTF.

The CDR3 here is CASSSGTGGNQPQHF. DNA for the CDR3: TGTGCCAGCAGCAGCGGGACAGGGGGAAATCAGCCCCAGCATTTT. This chain uses TRBV7-9 with TRBJ1-5, with TRBD1 matching 11 bases. Germline V gene data show CDR1 as SEHNR and CDR2 as FQNEAQ (reference sequence). The ends lost 5 bases at V and 4 bases at J; junction bases unmatched: 4. This CDR3 is built from 15 residues. Full variable domain (rest looked up from reference TRBV7-9 and TRBJ1-5): DTGVSQNPRHKITKRGQNVTFRCDPISEHNRLYWYRQTLGQGPEFLTYFQNEAQLEKSRLLSDRFSAERPKGSFSTLEIQRTEQGDSAMYLCASSSGTGGNQPQHFGDGTRLSIL.

The chain is built from TRBV4-1 and TRBJ1-1; TRBD1 is a possible D gene (6 bases). In germline, CDR1 is MGHRA, CDR2 YSYEKL. Trimming left V 11 bases short and J 3 bases short, with 22 bases between. The CDR3 is made up of 15 amino acids. DNA for the CDR3: TGCGCCTCAAAAGGGGGGGATGTTTTGTACACTGAAGCTTTCTTT. This sequence encodes CASKGGDVLYTEAFF.

This rearrangement joins TRBV2 to TRBJ2-5; 10 bases fit TRBD1. CDR1 and CDR2 (germline): SNHLY, FYNNEI. Trimming at V came to 6 bases and at J to 5 bases, leaving 9 bases not matched to a gene. This CDR3 comprises 15 residues. The CDR3 DNA is TGTGCCAGCAGGGAAAAGACAGGGGGCCGGGAGACCCAGTACTTC. It is translated as CASREKTGGRETQYF.

This chain connects TRBV7-2 to TRBJ2-7; 7 bases agree with TRBD2. This CDR3 has 13 amino acids. Trimming cost V 3 bases and J 5 bases; bases outside gene matches: 4. Germline V gene sequence: CDR1 SGHTA, CDR2 FQGNSA. CDR3 loop: CASSFGGTHEQYF. The DNA of the CDR3 is TGTGCCAGCAGCTTCGGGGGGACCCACGAGCAGTACTTC.

V usage is TRBV7-9 and J usage is TRBJ2-5; tentative D call: TRBD1 (6 bases). The V end lost 5 bases, the J end lost 12 bases, and 13 bases lay between the germline ends. Germline assignment: CDR1 SEHNR and CDR2 FQNEAQ (reference sequence). The CDR3 is 11 amino acids. In DNA form, the CDR3 reads TGTGCCAGCAGCCGTCAGGGGCCCAAGTACTTC. The encoded protein is CASSRQGPKYF.

V and J are TRBV7-3 and TRBJ2-2, with TRBD1 matching over 11 bases. CDR1 and CDR2 (germline): SGHTA, FQGTGA. The CDR3 has 14 amino acids. After removal of 3 bases from V and 6 bases from J, the junction contained 0 bases not matched to a gene. Here the CDR3 DNA reads TGTGCCAGCAGCTTGGACAGGGGGCCCGGGGAGCTGTTTTTT. Translation: CASSLDRGPGELFF.

The chain recombines TRBV19 with TRBJ2-5; D may match TRBD1 or TRBD2 (5 bases each). CDR1 and CDR2 from the germline V gene are LNHDA and SQIVND (reference sequence). CDR3 length equals 14 residues. Trimming removed 4 bases from V and 2 bases from J, with 11 bases in between. The CDR3 DNA sequence: TGTGCCAGTAGTAAAGGGACGAATCAAGAGACCCAGTACTTC. As protein: CASSKGTNQETQYF.

This rearrangement joins TRBV6-5 to TRBJ2-1, with 13 bases that match TRBD2. Germline V lookup: CDR1 MNHEY, CDR2 SVGAGI. The CDR3 loop spans 15 amino acids. Losses at the gene ends were 5 bases for V and 6 bases for J; bases not matched to a gene: 4. The CDR3 DNA is TGTGCCAGCAGTCGGACTAGCGGGAGTATCAATGAGCAGTTCTTC. Protein: CASSRTSGSINEQFF.

This rearrangement joins TRBV7-6 to TRBJ1-3; D gene ambiguous. This CDR3 spans 15 amino acids. Trimming removed 1 base from V and 0 bases from J, with 7 bases in between. Germline assignment: CDR1 SGHVS and CDR2 FNYEAQ. CDR3 DNA: TGTGCCAGCAGCTTAGTAGGGAGCTCTGGAAACACCATATATTTT. Protein sequence: CASSLVGSSGNTIYF.

The V and J genes are TRBV19 and TRBJ2-1; a possible D gene is TRBD2 (7 bases). V lost 8 bases and J 7 bases, leaving 24 bases between the germline ends. Germline lookup yields CDR1 LNHDA and CDR2 SQIVND (reference sequence). This CDR3 is 16 amino acids long. CDR3 nucleotide sequence: TGTGCCAGTCGGGCCCCGGGGGGCGGGAGAGGTAATGAGCAGTTCTTC. This codes for CASRAPGGGRGNEQFF.